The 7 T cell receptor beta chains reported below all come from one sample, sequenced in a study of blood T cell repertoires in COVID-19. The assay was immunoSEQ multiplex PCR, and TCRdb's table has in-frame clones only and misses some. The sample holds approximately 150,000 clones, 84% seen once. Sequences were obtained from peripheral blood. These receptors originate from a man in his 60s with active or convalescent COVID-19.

The CDR3 reads CASSLTLGQVTDTQYF. DNA for the CDR3: TGTGCCAGCAGCCTCACCTTGGGACAGGTAACAGATACGCAGTATTTT. This chain joins TRBV5-6 and TRBJ2-3; 8 bases agree with TRBD1. From germline, CDR1 is SGHDT and CDR2 YYEEEE. This CDR3 is built from 16 residues. V was pared by 4 bases and J by 3 bases, with 10 bases of the junction left unmatched.

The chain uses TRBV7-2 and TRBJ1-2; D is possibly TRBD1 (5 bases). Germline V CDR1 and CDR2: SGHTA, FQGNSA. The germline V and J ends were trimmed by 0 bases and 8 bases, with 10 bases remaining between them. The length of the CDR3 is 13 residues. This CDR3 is CASSLAGVEGYTF. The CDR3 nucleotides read TGTGCCAGCAGCTTAGCAGGGGTGGAGGGCTACACCTTC.

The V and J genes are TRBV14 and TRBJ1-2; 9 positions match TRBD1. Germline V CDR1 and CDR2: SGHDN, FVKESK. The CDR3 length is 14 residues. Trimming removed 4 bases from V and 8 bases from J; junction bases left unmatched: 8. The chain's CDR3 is CASSRTQGAGGYTF. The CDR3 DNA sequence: TGTGCCAGCAGCCGAACACAGGGGGCCGGCGGCTACACCTTC. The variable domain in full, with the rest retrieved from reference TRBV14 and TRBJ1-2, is EAGVTQFPSHSVIEKGQTVTLRCDPISGHDNLYWYRRVMGKEIKFLLHFVKESKQDESGMPNNRFLAERTGGTYSTLKVQPAELEDSGVYFCASSRTQGAGGYTFGSGTRLTVV.

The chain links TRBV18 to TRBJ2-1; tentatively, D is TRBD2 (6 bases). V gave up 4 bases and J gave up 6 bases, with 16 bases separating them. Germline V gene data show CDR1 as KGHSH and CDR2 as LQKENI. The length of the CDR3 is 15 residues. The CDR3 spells CASSLKGGVGNEQFF. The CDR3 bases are TGTGCCAGCTCACTAAAGGGCGGGGTCGGCAATGAGCAGTTCTTC.

The CDR3 bases are TGCGCCAGCAGCACCACAGGGAACGGCGGGGAGCTGTTTTTT. Protein sequence: CASSTTGNGGELFF. V gene TRBV5-1 combines with J gene TRBJ2-2; D perhaps matches TRBD1 (6 bases). Germline V lookup: CDR1 SGHRS, CDR2 YFSETQ. With 4 bases removed from V and 7 bases from J, the gap between germline ends came to 14 bases. CDR3 size: 14 residues.

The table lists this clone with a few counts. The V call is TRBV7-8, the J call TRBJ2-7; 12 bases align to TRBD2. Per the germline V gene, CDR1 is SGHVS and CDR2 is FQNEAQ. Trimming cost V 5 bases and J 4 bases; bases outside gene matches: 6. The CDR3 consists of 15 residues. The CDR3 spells CASSRMTSGGYEQYF. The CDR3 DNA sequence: TGTGCCAGCAGCCGTATGACTAGCGGGGGTTACGAGCAGTACTTC.

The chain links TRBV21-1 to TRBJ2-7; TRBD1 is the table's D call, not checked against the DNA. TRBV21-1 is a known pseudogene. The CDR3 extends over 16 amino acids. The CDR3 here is CASSSRMLQTNYEQYV. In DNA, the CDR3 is TGTGCCAGCAGCTCACGAATGCTTCAGACAAACTACGAGCAGTACGTC.